This entry lists 13 T cell receptor beta chains sequenced from one sample in a study of CD8 T cells in ankylosing spondylitis. TCRdb analysed the 5' RACE reads with MiXCR anew, one entry per CDR3 protein. The sample has around 320,000 distinct CDR3 sequences, less than 25% seen once. The sequenced material came from blood, either unsorted or a sorted T cell fraction (not recorded which). Source of these receptors: a female donor with ankylosing spondylitis or in good health (not recorded which).

This clonotype was seen only a few times. The chain links TRBV6-9 to TRBJ1-1; D unresolved. CDR3 length equals 10 residues. Trimming shortened V by 6 bases and J by 4 bases, and 3 bases separated the two germline ends. Germline lookup yields CDR1 MNHGY and CDR2 SVAAGI. Here the CDR3 DNA reads TGTGCCAGCAGCCTCACTGAAGCTTTCTTT. Translation: CASSLTEAFF.

CDR3 sequence: CASSYSIIIWGQAKNIQYF. The CDR3 DNA sequence: TGTGCCAGCAGTTACTCGATAATCATCTGGGGACAAGCCAAAAACATTCAGTACTTC. V and J are TRBV6-2 or TRBV6-3 and TRBJ2-4; maybe TRBD1 (6 bases). Per germline, CDR1 MNHEY and CDR2 SVGEGT. This CDR3 region has 19 residues. The V gene lost 0 bases and the J gene lost 0 bases, with 18 bases spanning the gap.

This clonotype was seen ten or more times. The chain joins TRBV20-1 to TRBJ2-3; TRBD2 aligns across 8 bases. The CDR3 is 11 residues long. After removal of 3 bases from V and 9 bases from J, the junction contained 2 bases not matched to a gene. The germline V gene encodes CDR1 DFQATT and CDR2 SNEGSKA (reference sequence). DNA for the CDR3: TGCAGTGCTAGCCGCGGGGGGACGCAGTATTTT. Protein sequence: CSASRGGTQYF.

This CDR3 reads CASSESYTRNQPQHF. Written as DNA, the CDR3 is TGTGCCAGCAGTGAAAGTTACACACGCAATCAGCCCCAGCATTTT. The chain is built from TRBV6-1 and TRBJ1-5, with unresolved D. Trimming removed 2 bases at V and 2 bases at J, with 10 bases between. From germline, CDR1 is MNHNS and CDR2 SASEGT. The CDR3 contains 15 residues.

The chain combines TRBV7-9 with TRBJ2-5, with TRBD2 as a possible D gene (6 bases). V was cut by 5 bases and J by 1 base, with 17 bases left in between. The CDR3 is made up of 16 amino acids. Germline V gives CDR1 SEHNR, CDR2 FQNEAQ (reference sequence). For the CDR3, the DNA is TGTGCCAGCAGCGCTCGACTAGACCCTCTCCAAGAGACCCAGTACTTC. This sequence encodes CASSARLDPLQETQYF.

The genes are TRBV29-1 and TRBJ1-1; 9 bases are shared with TRBD1. J was trimmed by 4 bases and V by 7 bases; bases with no gene match: 4. Germline loops: CDR1 SQVTM, CDR2 ANQGSEA. The CDR3 totals 12 residues. The CDR3 is CSGLTGGTEAFF. In nucleotides, the CDR3 is TGCAGCGGCTTGACAGGGGGCACTGAAGCTTTCTTT.

The chain recombines TRBV20-1 with TRBJ2-1; a weak D match, TRBD2 (6 bases). The V gene's germline CDR1 is DFQATT and CDR2 SNEGSKA (reference sequence). This CDR3 is built from 15 residues. Trimming took 5 bases from V and 6 from J, leaving 20 bases between them. CDR3 coding DNA: TGCAGTGCTCACCGGAGGGCCTTCTGGGGCAATGAGCAGTTCTTC. Its protein product is CSAHRRAFWGNEQFF.

This sequence joins TRBV7-2 and TRBJ2-5, with D possibly TRBD2 on 5 matching bases. V was shortened by 5 bases and J by 4 bases, with 14 bases between the two germline ends. This CDR3 spans 14 amino acids. CDR1 and CDR2 from the germline V gene are SGHTA and FQGNSA. Here the CDR3 reads CASSNYGSVETQYF. The CDR3, as DNA: TGTGCCAGCAGCAATTACGGTAGCGTAGAGACCCAGTACTTC.

V gene TRBV20-1 combines with J gene TRBJ1-1; tentatively, D is TRBD1 (5 bases). Per germline, CDR1 DFQATT and CDR2 SNEGSKA (reference sequence). V lost 3 bases and J lost 4, with 9 bases in between. This CDR3 is built from 12 residues. The CDR3 loop reads CSARVGTTEAFF. The CDR3 bases are TGCAGTGCTAGGGTGGGGACCACTGAAGCTTTCTTT.

Many counts were recorded for this clonotype. The chain recombines TRBV7-2 with TRBJ2-1, with D unresolved. Trimming took off 1 base at V and 2 bases at J, with 6 bases between the two ends. The CDR3 runs to 14 residues. Germline V gives CDR1 SGHTA, CDR2 FQGNSA. Written as DNA, the CDR3 is TGTGCCAGCAGCTTAGACCGGGCCTACAATGAGCAGTTCTTC. Amino acids: CASSLDRAYNEQFF.

This chain links TRBV6-2 or TRBV6-3 with TRBJ2-1; the match to TRBD1 covers 7 bases. V lost 5 bases to trimming and J lost 4 bases; unmatched junction nucleotides: 8. This CDR3 is built from 15 residues. Per the germline V gene, CDR1 is MNHEY and CDR2 is SVGEGT. The CDR3 is CASSRRDSLYNEQFF. The DNA of the CDR3 is TGTGCCAGCAGTCGCCGGGACAGTTTATACAATGAGCAGTTCTTC.

This clonotype was counted only a few times. The V gene is TRBV20-1, the J gene TRBJ2-7; D may be TRBD1 (6 bases). The CDR3 totals 15 residues. Per germline, CDR1 DFQATT and CDR2 SNEGSKA (reference sequence). V lost 1 base and J lost 4, with 17 bases in between. The CDR3 is CSARGPLPRGYEQYF. CDR3 DNA: TGCAGTGCTAGAGGACCTCTTCCCAGGGGATACGAGCAGTACTTC.

This clonotype turned up a few times. The chain is built from TRBV7-8 and TRBJ2-1; D is perhaps TRBD1 or TRBD2 (5 bases each). This CDR3 has 13 residues. CDR1 and CDR2 from the germline V gene are SGHVS and FQNEAQ. V lost 4 bases and J lost 6, with 10 bases in between. The CDR3 bases are TGTGCCAGCAGCTCGGGACGGATCAATGAGCAGTTCTTC. This translates into CASSSGRINEQFF.